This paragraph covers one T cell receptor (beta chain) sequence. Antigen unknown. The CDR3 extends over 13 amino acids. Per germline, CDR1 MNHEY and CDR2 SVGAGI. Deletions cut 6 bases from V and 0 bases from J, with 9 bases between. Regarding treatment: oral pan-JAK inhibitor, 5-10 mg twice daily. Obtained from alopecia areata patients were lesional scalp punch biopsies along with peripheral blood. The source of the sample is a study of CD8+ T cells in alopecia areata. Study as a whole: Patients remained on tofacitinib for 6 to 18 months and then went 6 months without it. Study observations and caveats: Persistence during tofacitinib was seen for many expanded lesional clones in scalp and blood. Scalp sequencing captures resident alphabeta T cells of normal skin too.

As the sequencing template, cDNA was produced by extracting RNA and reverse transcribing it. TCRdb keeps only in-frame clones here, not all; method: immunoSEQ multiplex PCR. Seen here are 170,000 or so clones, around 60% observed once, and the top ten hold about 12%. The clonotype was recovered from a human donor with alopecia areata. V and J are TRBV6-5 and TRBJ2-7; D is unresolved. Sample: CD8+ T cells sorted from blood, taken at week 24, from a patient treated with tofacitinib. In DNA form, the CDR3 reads TGTGCCAGCAGCCCGTTTGGCTCCTACGAGCAGTACTTC. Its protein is CASSPFGSYEQYF.